These T cell receptor beta chains were read from a single sample in a study of OX40 agonist ivuxolimab in advanced cancers. TCRdb keeps only in-frame clones here, not all; method: immunoSEQ multiplex PCR. The table lists approximately 31,000 clones, 89% of them singletons. Material: CD4+ or CD8+ T cells sorted from blood, obtained in a trial of the OX40 agonist ivuxolimab. The receptors stem from an adult with an advanced solid tumor such as melanoma, head and neck, liver or kidney cancer. The CDR3 runs from the conserved cysteine through the conserved F or W. A D gene is named only where the DNA matches it firmly. Expanded clones are given a class, and other clones once, few, many or no size at all.

V gene: TRBV5-6; clone size: -; D gene: -; J gene: TRBJ2-7; CDR3 protein: CASSPAAGAYEQYF; CDR3 DNA: TGTGCCAGCAGCCCAGCGGCAGGGGCCTACGAGCAGTACTTC
V gene: TRBV7-2; clone size: -; D gene: TRBD2; J gene: TRBJ2-3; CDR3 protein: CASSLGLAGGAGTDTQYF; CDR3 DNA: TGTGCCAGCAGCTTGGGACTAGCGGGAGGCGCTGGGACAGATACGCAGTATTTT
V gene: TRBV5-4; clone size: -; D gene: TRBD1; J gene: TRBJ1-1; CDR3 protein: CASSLDARGRNTEAFF; CDR3 DNA: TGTGCCAGCAGCTTGGACGCCAGGGGGCGCAACACTGAAGCTTTCTTT
V gene: TRBV5-4; clone size: -; D gene: -; J gene: TRBJ1-6; CDR3 protein: CASSIKGQGPRSPLHF; CDR3 DNA: TGTGCCAGCAGCATAAAGGGCCAGGGGCCAAGGTCACCCCTCCACTTT
V gene: TRBV4-1; clone size: -; D gene: TRBD1; J gene: TRBJ1-1; CDR3 protein: CASSHYGTGVGDTEAFF; CDR3 DNA: TGCGCCAGCAGCCACTACGGGACAGGCGTGGGGGACACTGAAGCTTTCTTT
V gene: TRBV6-5; clone size: -; D gene: -; J gene: TRBJ1-3; CDR3 protein: CASSYRGSDSGNTIYF; CDR3 DNA: TGTGCCAGCAGTTACCGGGGGTCAGACTCTGGAAACACCATATATTTT
V gene: TRBV7-3; clone size: -; D gene: -; J gene: TRBJ2-7; CDR3 protein: CASSPRYEQYF; CDR3 DNA: TGTGCCAGCAGCCCTAGGTACGAGCAGTACTTC
V gene: TRBV15; clone size: few; D gene: -; J gene: TRBJ2-3; CDR3 protein: CATSRVGDTQYF; CDR3 DNA: TGTGCCACCAGCAGAGTAGGAGATACGCAGTATTTT
V gene: TRBV27; clone size: -; D gene: -; J gene: TRBJ1-2; CDR3 protein: CASSRVRGNYGYTF; CDR3 DNA: TGTGCCAGCAGTAGAGTAAGAGGTAACTATGGCTACACCTTC
V gene: TRBV28; clone size: -; D gene: -; J gene: TRBJ1-3; CDR3 protein: CASSSPRGFGNTIYF; CDR3 DNA: TGTGCCAGCAGTTCACCCAGGGGTTTCGGAAACACCATATATTTT
V gene: TRBV6-1; clone size: -; D gene: -; J gene: TRBJ2-7; CDR3 protein: CASSATSDSYSYEQYF; CDR3 DNA: TGTGCCAGCAGTGCGACAAGTGACTCCTACTCCTACGAGCAGTACTTC
V gene: TRBV28; clone size: -; D gene: -; J gene: TRBJ1-1; CDR3 protein: CASVEIRRQNTEAFF; CDR3 DNA: TGTGCCAGCGTCGAAATCCGGCGGCAGAACACTGAAGCTTTCTTT
V gene: TRBV27; clone size: -; D gene: TRBD2; J gene: TRBJ2-1; CDR3 protein: CASSLIGLAGYNEQFF; CDR3 DNA: TGTGCCAGCAGTCTCATCGGACTAGCGGGGTACAATGAGCAGTTCTTC
V gene: TRBV30; clone size: -; D gene: -; J gene: TRBJ1-1; CDR3 protein: CAWSRTQNTEAFF; CDR3 DNA: TGTGCCTGGAGTCGGACACAAAACACTGAAGCTTTCTTT
V gene: TRBV9; clone size: -; D gene: TRBD1; J gene: TRBJ2-1; CDR3 protein: CASSVGLGQGNDEQFF; CDR3 DNA: TGTGCCAGCAGCGTAGGGCTAGGACAGGGTAACGATGAGCAGTTCTTC
V gene: TRBV10-2; clone size: once; D gene: -; J gene: TRBJ1-3; CDR3 protein: CASKPSSGNTIYF; CDR3 DNA: TGCGCCAGCAAACCGAGCTCTGGAAACACCATATATTTT
V gene: TRBV5-1; clone size: -; D gene: -; J gene: TRBJ2-5; CDR3 protein: CASLEGAGAKTQYF; CDR3 DNA: TGCGCCAGCTTGGAGGGGGCAGGGGCCAAGACCCAGTACTTC